This TCR beta chain was sequenced in a study of OX40 agonist ivuxolimab in advanced cancers. Study in general: Ivuxolimab, an antibody that agonizes OX40 (CD134), was administered to the patients. At 0.01 to 10 mg/kg, ivuxolimab was administered intravenously to patients every 2 weeks. Whole-study findings and limits: CD4+ and CD8+ T cells in blood underwent clonal expansion by week 6 at 0.1 to 3.0 mg/kg.

Germline loops: CDR1 MNHNS, CDR2 SASEGT. Trimming took off 1 base at V and 6 bases at J, with 7 bases between the two ends. The CDR3 sequence is 14 residues long. Sequencing was performed with immunoSEQ multiplex PCR; in TCRdb, only in-frame clones are kept and a portion is missing. Of around 94,000 clones listed, about nine tenths are singletons. There are a few counts of this clone. The target antigen is unknown. The sample was CD4+ or CD8+ T cells sorted from blood, taken in a trial of the OX40 agonist ivuxolimab. This chain connects TRBV6-1 to TRBJ1-6; D is unresolved. This TCR derives from an adult with an advanced solid tumor such as melanoma, head and neck, liver or kidney cancer. CDR3 bases: TGTGCCAGCAGTGAAGGTGGTCTTAATTCACCCCTCCACTTT. This sequence encodes CASSEGGLNSPLHF.